This is a list of T cell receptor beta chains from one sample in a study of T cells in Graves' hyperthyroidism and ophthalmopathy. TCRdb analysed the multiplex PCR reads with MiXCR anew, one entry per CDR3 protein. The table has 700,000 or so distinct CDR3 sequences, 16% seen once; the top ten hold about 8.4%. Sequenced: blood. Receptors were obtained from a man younger than 30 with Graves' hyperthyroidism. Each CDR3 is given with its conserved first and last residue. A D gene is named only where the DNA matches it firmly. A row's size may be missing; if present it is once, few, many or a size class.

J gene,V gene,D gene,clone size,CDR3 protein,CDR3 DNA
TRBJ2-3,TRBV7-2,.,few,CASSLDTNTDTQYF,TGTGCCAGCAGCTTGGATACCAACACAGATACGCAGTATTTT
TRBJ1-1,TRBV29-1,.,few,CSVARGNTEAFF,TGCAGCGTAGCTAGAGGTAACACTGAAGCTTTCTTT
TRBJ2-7,TRBV5-1,.,many,CASSLGLSSYEQYF,TGCGCCAGCAGCTTGGGATTGTCCTCCTACGAGCAGTACTTC
TRBJ2-1,TRBV29-1,TRBD2,few,CSVGLAGFYNEQFF,TGCAGCGTGGGACTAGCGGGTTTCTACAATGAGCAGTTCTTC
TRBJ2-7,TRBV28,.,many,CASSENYEQYF,TGTGCCAGCAGCGAAAACTACGAGCAGTACTTC
TRBJ2-1,TRBV9,TRBD2,many,CASSDGLADYSEQFF,TGTGCCAGCAGCGACGGACTAGCGGATTACAGTGAGCAGTTCTTC
TRBJ2-2,TRBV19,TRBD2,.,CASSIRLAGANTGELFF,TGTGCCAGTAGTATAAGACTAGCGGGAGCGAACACCGGGGAGCTGTTTTTT
TRBJ2-3,TRBV4-1,.,.,CASSLLGGGRDTQYF,TGCGCCAGCAGCCTTCTAGGGGGTGGGAGAGATACGCAGTATTTT
TRBJ2-1,TRBV4-1,TRBD2,.,CASSHPVAGGHDEQFF,TGCGCCAGCAGCCATCCGGTGGCGGGAGGGCACGATGAGCAGTTCTTC
TRBJ2-1,TRBV28,.,many,CASTLNEGPAYNEQFF,TGTGCCAGCACCCTAAACGAGGGCCCAGCCTACAATGAGCAGTTCTTC
TRBJ2-7,TRBV19,TRBD2,many,CASQEGGSSYEQYF,TGTGCCAGCCAAGAAGGCGGGAGCTCCTACGAGCAGTACTTC
TRBJ2-7,TRBV24-1,.,many,CATSDFRVGEQYF,TGTGCCACCAGTGATTTCCGAGTGGGCGAGCAGTACTTC
TRBJ2-3,TRBV2,TRBD1,.,CASYRGQSSTDTQYF,TGTGCCAGCTACCGGGGACAGTCTAGCACAGATACGCAGTATTTT
TRBJ2-3,TRBV27,.,.,CASSLFRGGADTQYF,TGTGCCAGCAGTTTATTCAGGGGAGGAGCAGATACGCAGTATTTT
TRBJ2-3,TRBV5-1,TRBD2,many,CASSRRGGTSGTSWGSTDTQYF,TGCGCCAGCAGCCGACGGGGGGGGACTAGCGGAACCTCTTGGGGAAGCACAGATACGCAGTATTTT
TRBJ2-3,TRBV28,.,many,CASSSGLVGDTQYF,TGTGCCAGCAGTTCCGGTCTCGTGGGGGATACGCAGTATTTT
TRBJ2-1,TRBV7-9,TRBD1,few,CASSSTYRGEPYNEQFF,TGTGCCAGCAGCTCCACATACAGGGGGGAGCCCTACAATGAGCAGTTCTTC
TRBJ2-7,TRBV20-1,.,many,CSASSVKDLYEQYF,TGCAGTGCTAGTTCGGTCAAGGACCTCTACGAGCAGTACTTC
TRBJ2-7,TRBV18,.,many,CASSPTYTADEQYF,TGTGCCAGCTCACCCACATACACCGCTGACGAGCAGTACTTC
TRBJ1-2,TRBV2,.,.,CASIYVKVGGYTF,TGTGCCAGCATCTATGTTAAGGTCGGGGGCTACACCTTC
TRBJ1-5,TRBV18,.,many,CASSPGVLDSNQPQHF,TGTGCCAGCTCACCAGGGGTTCTAGATAGCAATCAGCCCCAACATTTT
TRBJ2-2,TRBV11-3,.,many,CASSPPTNTGELFF,TGTGCCAGCAGCCCCCCTACGAACACCGGGGAGCTGTTTTTT
TRBJ2-3,TRBV12-3/TRBV12-4,.,many,CASSLDSRTDTQYF,TGTGCCAGCAGTTTAGACTCTCGGACCGATACGCAGTATTTT
TRBJ2-1,TRBV28,TRBD1,few,CASTSWGTGWDNEQFF,TGTGCCAGCACCTCCTGGGGGACAGGGTGGGACAATGAGCAGTTCTTC
TRBJ2-2,TRBV6-1,.,few,CASSDGRGFNTGELFF,TGTGCCAGCAGCGACGGCAGGGGCTTTAACACCGGGGAGCTGTTTTTT
TRBJ2-2,TRBV19,.,.,CASSIDREFGELFF,TGTGCCAGTAGTATAGATCGGGAGTTCGGGGAGCTGTTTTTT
TRBJ2-1,TRBV7-3,TRBD1,few,CAGSPDRGSYNEQFF,TGTGCCGGCAGCCCCGACAGGGGATCATACAATGAGCAGTTCTTC
TRBJ1-5,TRBV5-1,TRBD1,.,CASSLDGQGNQPQHF,TGCGCCAGCAGCTTGGATGGACAGGGGAATCAGCCCCAGCATTTT
TRBJ2-1,TRBV5-5,.,.,CASSRDWTGEQFF,TGTGCCAGCAGCCGTGACTGGACTGGAGAGCAGTTCTTC
TRBJ1-5,TRBV15,.,many,CATSGGPGQPQHF,TGTGCCACCAGCGGGGGGCCAGGTCAGCCCCAGCATTTT
TRBJ2-1,TRBV2,.,few,CASADEGTVNEQFF,TGTGCCAGCGCAGACGAGGGGACCGTCAATGAGCAGTTCTTC
TRBJ2-7,TRBV2,.,.,CAGSPGAYEQYF,TGTGCCGGCAGTCCCGGGGCCTACGAGCAGTACTTC
TRBJ1-1,TRBV29-1,.,.,CSVGQPRAEAFF,TGCAGCGTTGGACAGCCTAGGGCTGAAGCTTTCTTT
TRBJ1-2,TRBV5-1,.,.,CASSIGDPYGYTF,TGCGCCAGCAGCATAGGCGATCCCTATGGCTACACCTTC
TRBJ2-7,TRBV3-1,.,many,CASSQGAGRGGSEQYF,TGTGCCAGCAGCCAAGGAGCGGGCAGGGGGGGCTCCGAGCAGTACTTC
TRBJ2-7,TRBV11-3,.,.,CANTLGGSYEQYF,TGTGCCAACACCCTCGGCGGGTCCTACGAGCAGTACTTC
TRBJ1-1,TRBV15,.,.,CATSIKGNTEAFF,TGTGCCACCAGCATCAAAGGGAACACTGAAGCTTTCTTT
TRBJ2-7,TRBV5-6,.,few,CASSSGPQYEQYF,TGTGCCAGCAGCTCGGGACCCCAATACGAGCAGTACTTC
TRBJ2-5,TRBV18,TRBD1,many,CASSLQGRQETQYF,TGTGCCAGCTCACTACAGGGGCGACAAGAGACCCAGTACTTC
TRBJ2-1,TRBV2,.,.,CASSPQEASYNERFF,TGTGCCAGCAGTCCCCAGGAGGCCTCCTACAATGAGCGGTTCTTC
TRBJ2-2,TRBV27,TRBD2,many,CASARTGTSVDTGELFF,TGTGCCAGCGCAAGAACCGGGACTAGCGTTGACACCGGGGAGCTGTTTTTT
TRBJ2-1,TRBV27,.,.,CASSWGGGPNEQFF,TGTGCCAGCAGTTGGGGAGGGGGCCCCAATGAGCAGTTCTTC
TRBJ1-4,TRBV4-1,.,.,CASSQDGTGNEKLFF,TGCGCCAGCAGCCAAGATGGGACTGGGAATGAAAAACTGTTTTTT
TRBJ1-5,TRBV18,TRBD1,.,CASSPSEQGRHQPQHF,TGTGCCAGCTCACCCTCCGAACAGGGGCGGCATCAGCCCCAGCATTTT
TRBJ2-1,TRBV12-3/TRBV12-4,TRBD2,many,CASLRTSARGQFF,TGTGCCAGCTTGCGGACTAGCGCTCGCGGGCAGTTCTTC
TRBJ2-7,TRBV19,TRBD2,many,CASSRSGLASYEQYF,TGCGCCAGCAGCCGAAGCGGACTAGCATCTTACGAGCAGTACTTC
TRBJ2-1,TRBV28,.,many,CASSLEGDNEQFF,TGTGCCAGCAGCCTAGAAGGGGACAATGAGCAGTTCTTC
TRBJ1-1,TRBV7-3,.,many,CASSLIAGRNTEAFF,TGTGCCAGCAGCTTAATCGCGGGGCGGAACACTGAAGCTTTCTTT
TRBJ2-7,TRBV7-3,TRBD2,few,CTSSGGGFEEQYF,TGTACCAGCAGCGGGGGGGGGTTTGAAGAGCAGTACTTC
TRBJ2-7,TRBV5-5,TRBD2,few,CASRLGAPASGRAPYEQYF,TGTGCCAGCAGGCTAGGGGCTCCAGCTAGCGGGAGGGCCCCCTACGAGCAGTACTTC
TRBJ2-3,TRBV14,TRBD1,once,CASSQPPGTGGTDTQYF,TGTGCCAGCAGCCAACCACCGGGGACAGGGGGCACAGATACGCAGTATTTT
TRBJ2-2,TRBV27,.,few,CASTRVNTGELFF,TGTGCCAGCACCAGGGTAAACACCGGGGAGCTGTTTTTT